This passage covers 21 T cell receptor beta chains from one sample sequenced in a study of shared T cell receptors in the human thymus. TCRdb's copy holds only in-frame clones and misses some; the assay was immunoSEQ multiplex PCR. This table holds approximately 660,000 clones, around 89% found once. The same sample was also used in a study of human thymus T cells.

The material sequenced was thymocytes. The receptors originated from a boy in the first two years of life with a congenital heart defect.

The chain carries TRBV28 and TRBJ2-7, with TRBD1 matching over 8 bases. The V gene end was trimmed by 6 bases and the J gene end by 0 bases; junction bases not matched to a gene: 7. This CDR3 is built from 15 residues. CDR1 is MDHEN and CDR2 is SYDVKM in the germline V gene. This CDR3 is CASREGQGTSYEQYF. The CDR3, as DNA: TGTGCCAGCAGGGAAGGACAGGGCACCTCCTACGAGCAGTACTTC.

The gene calls are TRBV7-8 and TRBJ2-2; TRBD2 matches 7 bases. The V segment lost 6 bases and the J segment 3 bases; nucleotides outside the gene matches: 13. The CDR3 is 17 residues long. The germline gives CDR1 SGHVS, CDR2 FQNEAQ. CDR3 in amino acids: CASRIPRGEGDTGELFF. The CDR3 bases are TGTGCCAGCAGAATCCCCCGCGGGGAGGGTGACACCGGGGAGCTGTTTTTT.

The rearrangement links TRBV27 to TRBJ2-6; the D gene is possibly TRBD1 (6 bases). CDR3 size: 17 residues. Germline V lookup: CDR1 MNHEY, CDR2 SMNVEV (reference sequence). The V end lost 5 bases, the J end lost 2 bases, and 16 bases lay between the germline ends. The CDR3 here is CASSRGRGEAGANVLTF. CDR3 coding DNA: TGTGCCAGCAGTCGCGGCAGGGGTGAGGCTGGGGCCAACGTCCTGACTTTC. The whole variable domain, remainder taken from reference TRBV27 and TRBJ2-6, is EAQVTQNPRYLITVTGKKLTVTCSQNMNHEYMSWYRQDPGLGLRQIYYSMNVEVTDKGDVPEGYKVSRKEKRNFPLILESPSPNQTSLYFCASSRGRGEAGANVLTFGAGSRLTVL.

In the case of this clone: The missing conserved phenylalanine or tryptophan at the end of this CDR3 makes a read error likely. The DNA is omitted, as the CDR3 cannot be located on it reliably, and the CDR3 follows TCRdb's listing. The rearrangement joins TRBV7-9 to TRBJ1-2; TRBD1 is the table's D call and was not checked against the DNA. Germline CDR1 SEHNR, CDR2 FQNEAQ (reference sequence). The length of the CDR3 is 11 amino acids, counting both ends. The CDR3 is CASSPRELDRA.

This clone was seen just once. The chain's CDR3 is CASSQDSAGNSSYEQYF. The CDR3 region has the DNA TGCGCCAGCAGCCAAGACTCAGCGGGAAATAGCTCCTACGAGCAGTACTTC. This chain connects TRBV4-3 to TRBJ2-7, with 7 bases fitting TRBD2. V lost 0 bases to trimming and J lost 0 bases; unmatched junction nucleotides: 8. The CDR3 has 17 residues. Germline-derived CDR1 and CDR2 are LGHNA and YSLEER.

The chain has TRBV11-3 and TRBJ2-5; TRBD2 aligns across 7 bases. Unmatched junction bases numbered 12, after V lost 1 base and J lost 4 bases. This CDR3 comprises 17 residues. Germline lookup yields CDR1 SGHNT and CDR2 YENEEA. The CDR3 loop is CASSLGGLGAQGETQYF. The CDR3 DNA is TGTGCCAGCAGCTTAGGCGGACTAGGGGCCCAAGGAGAGACCCAGTACTTC. Complete variable domain (other parts from reference TRBV11-3 and TRBJ2-5): EAGVVQSPRYKIIEKKQPVAFWCNPISGHNTLYWYLQNLGQGPELLIRYENEEAVDDSQLPKDRFSAERLKGVDSTLKIQPAELGDSAVYLCASSLGGLGAQGETQYFGPGTRLLVL.

The chain carries TRBV7-6 and TRBJ2-7, with 8 bases aligning to TRBD2. Germline CDR1 is SGHVS and CDR2 is FNYEAQ. Trimming took 5 bases from V and 3 from J; bases not matched to a gene: 15. The CDR3 contains 17 residues. Here the CDR3 reads CASSPRPIAGGGYEQYF. In nucleotides, the CDR3 is TGTGCCAGCAGCCCCCGCCCGATTGCGGGAGGTGGCTACGAGCAGTACTTC.

The gene calls are TRBV2 and TRBJ1-1; 7 bases agree with TRBD1. Trimming at V came to 5 bases and at J to 1 base, leaving 7 bases not matched to a gene. Germline lookup yields CDR1 SNHLY and CDR2 FYNNEI. The CDR3 runs to 15 residues. The CDR3 DNA reads as TGTGCCAGCAGTCGGGGGACAGTTAGGAACACTGAAGCTTTCTTT. Translation: CASSRGTVRNTEAFF.

This clone was detected only once. The rearrangement uses TRBV30 and TRBJ1-2, with 10 bases identical to TRBD1. This CDR3 spans 16 amino acids. Germline trimming cut 3 bases from V and 5 bases from J; bases unmatched to any gene: 12. Per the germline V gene, CDR1 is GTSNPN and CDR2 is SVGIG (reference sequence). The CDR3 sequence: CAWRAGTGASWYGYTF. The CDR3 nucleotides read TGTGCCTGGAGAGCCGGGACAGGGGCGTCGTGGTATGGCTACACCTTC.

The rearrangement uses TRBV10-1 and TRBJ1-3; a weak D match, TRBD1 (6 bases). Looked up from germline, CDR1 is WNHNN and CDR2 is SYGVQD (reference sequence). Between the trimmed V and J ends, which lost 4 bases and 0 bases, there was a span of 13 bases. This CDR3 region has 16 residues. The CDR3 here is CASSAGGAGSGNTIYF. The CDR3 coding sequence is TGCGCCAGCAGTGCGGGGGGCGCCGGCTCTGGAAACACCATATATTTT.

The rearrangement joins TRBV4-1 to TRBJ2-7; 11 bases align to TRBD2. The CDR3 runs to 16 residues. The ends lost 0 bases at V and 4 bases at J; junction bases unmatched: 5. Germline-derived CDR1 and CDR2 are MGHRA and YSYEKL. CDR3 bases: TGCGCCAGCAGCCAAGATGGGACTAGCGGACCTTACGAGCAGTACTTC. Protein sequence: CASSQDGTSGPYEQYF.

The J gene is TRBJ2-1, the V gene TRBV10-1, with unresolved D. Germline CDR1 and CDR2: WNHNN and SYGVQD (reference sequence). Trimming removed 2 bases at V and 2 bases at J, with 25 bases between. The CDR3 covers 20 residues. The CDR3 sequence is CASSEARLQHEVPAYNEQFF. The CDR3, as DNA: TGCGCCAGCAGTGAGGCCCGACTGCAACACGAAGTCCCAGCCTACAATGAGCAGTTCTTC.

The chain combines TRBV4-1 with TRBJ2-5, with TRBD2 as a possible D gene (6 bases). The CDR3 extends over 16 amino acids. V was trimmed by 1 base and J by 1 base, leaving 13 bases between them. Germline CDR1 MGHRA, CDR2 YSYEKL. The CDR3 sequence: CASSQGPSAPQETQYF. The CDR3, as DNA: TGCGCCAGCAGCCAAGGTCCTAGCGCTCCCCAAGAGACCCAGTACTTC.

This clone was detected only once. This chain uses TRBV5-1 with TRBJ1-1; perhaps TRBD1 as D (5 bases). The germline V gene encodes CDR1 SGHRS and CDR2 YFSETQ. This CDR3 is built from 15 residues. Deletions cut 2 bases from V and 1 base from J, with 12 bases between. The CDR3 coding sequence is TGCGCCAGCAGCTTCCAACGCGGGGGGAACACTGAAGCTTTCTTT. Translating it yields CASSFQRGGNTEAFF. Complete variable domain (other parts from reference TRBV5-1 and TRBJ1-1): KAGVTQTPRYLIKTRGQQVTLSCSPISGHRSVSWYQQTPGQGLQFLFEYFSETQRNKGNFPGRFSGRQFSNSRSEMNVSTLELGDSALYLCASSFQRGGNTEAFFGQGTRLTVV.

The V gene is TRBV28, the J gene TRBJ2-7; D possibly corresponds to TRBD1 (6 bases). Germline V gives CDR1 MDHEN, CDR2 SYDVKM. The V end was cut by 6 bases, the J end by 0 bases, with 15 bases between. The CDR3 covers 15 residues. In DNA form, the CDR3 reads TGTGCCAGCAGGTCCGGGACACCCTCCTCCTACGAGCAGTACTTC. Translated: CASRSGTPSSYEQYF.

The sample holds one count of this clone. The genes are TRBV6-1 and TRBJ2-3; possible D gene TRBD1, 5 bases. The ends were cut back, 8 bases at V and 2 bases at J, with 14 bases in the middle. Germline V gives CDR1 MNHNS, CDR2 SASEGT. CDR3 size: 14 residues. The CDR3 DNA is TGTGCCAGCTTCAAGACAGACTCCACAGATACGCAGTATTTT. It encodes CASFKTDSTDTQYF.

Only a few counts were recorded for this clone. J is TRBJ1-3 and V is TRBV4-3, with 7 bases identical to TRBD1. Trimming at V came to 4 bases and at J to 8 bases, leaving 14 bases not matched to a gene. CDR1 and CDR2 (germline): LGHNA, YSLEER. There are 16 residues in the CDR3. This CDR3 is CASSRDPGQTRDTIYF. The CDR3 DNA sequence: TGCGCCAGCAGCCGGGACCCGGGACAGACCCGGGACACCATATATTTT.

The rearrangement joins TRBV5-4 to TRBJ2-7, with TRBD2 identical over 10 bases. The V gene end was trimmed by 5 bases and the J gene end by 0 bases; junction bases not matched to a gene: 2. Germline V gene lookup returns CDR1 SGHNT and CDR2 YYREEE (reference sequence). This CDR3 has 14 residues. The CDR3 DNA reads TGTGCCAGCAGGCCTAGCGGGAGCTCCTACGAGCAGTACTTC. Translated, it gives CASRPSGSSYEQYF. The variable domain in full, completed from reference TRBV5-4 and TRBJ2-7, reads ETGVTQSPTHLIKTRGQQVTLRCSSQSGHNTVSWYQQALGQGPQFIFQYYREEENGRGNFPPRFSGLQFPNYSSELNVNALELDDSALYLCASRPSGSSYEQYFGPGTRLTVT.

The chain links TRBV29-1 to TRBJ2-7, with TRBD1 matching over 9 bases. This CDR3 has 14 amino acids. J was trimmed by 5 bases and V by 8 bases; bases with no gene match: 13. CDR1 SQVTM and CDR2 ANQGSEA come from the germline V gene. The DNA of the CDR3 is TGCAGCCCAAACAGGGGGCTCCAGGGGGACGAGCAGTACTTC. Residues: CSPNRGLQGDEQYF.

The chain carries TRBV27 and TRBJ2-7; a possible D gene is TRBD2 (6 bases). This CDR3 is built from 14 residues. Trimming left V 9 bases short and J 2 bases short, with 17 bases between. CDR1 is MNHEY, CDR2 SMNVEV, per germline (reference sequence). CDR3 sequence (DNA): TGTGCCAGTCGCGAGGGGCCGGGGGCCTACGAGCAGTACTTC. Translating gives CASREGPGAYEQYF.

This chain links TRBV13 with TRBJ2-3; 12 nucleotides align to TRBD2. V lost 2 bases to trimming and J lost 0 bases; unmatched junction nucleotides: 3. CDR1 and CDR2 (germline): PRHDT, FYEKMQ (reference sequence). The CDR3 consists of 17 residues. The CDR3 DNA sequence: TGTGCCAGCAGCTTACTAGCGGGAGGGTCTAGCACAGATACGCAGTATTTT. It encodes CASSLLAGGSSTDTQYF.